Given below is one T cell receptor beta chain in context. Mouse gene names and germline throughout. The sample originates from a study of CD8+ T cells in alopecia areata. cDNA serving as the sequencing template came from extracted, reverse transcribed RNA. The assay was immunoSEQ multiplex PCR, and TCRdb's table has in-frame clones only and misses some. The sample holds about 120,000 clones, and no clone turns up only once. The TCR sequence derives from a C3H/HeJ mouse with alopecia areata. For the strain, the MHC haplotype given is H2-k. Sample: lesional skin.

The sequenced CDR3 bases are TGTGCCAGCAGTGATAGGTCCCAGGGGAAC. It yields the protein CASSDRSQGN. The full CDR3 protein is CASSDRSQGNTLYF. The chain joins TRBV13-3 to TRBJ2-4; possibly TRBD1 for D (6 bases). The read finishes 4 residues shy of the CDR3 end, and the germline J gene is used to complete it. This CDR3 comprises 14 residues. Germline CDR1 is NNHDY and CDR2 is SYVADS.